The 18 T cell receptor beta chains below come from one sample, sequenced in a study of cytomegalovirus exposure and HLA in healthy donors (TCRdb year 2017). Library preparation was by the immunoSEQ multiplex PCR assay. For the multiplex PCR, a mixture combining 60 forward primers for TCR Vbeta segments and 13 reverse primers for TCR Jbeta segments was used. The clones in this table, taken by TCRdb from immuneACCESS, are in-frame only. Not every clone is retained; where verified, under half of the shortfall comes from an unresolved V gene, and the cause of the rest is unknown. Per the sample table, the count is about 96,000 clones. The biggest ten clones account for 3.4% of the sample. Sequencing was carried out using PBMCs. The source is a woman aged 25 to 45 in good health and CMV-seronegative.

The chain employs TRBV12-5 and TRBJ1-2; 7 bases map to TRBD1. The V segment lost 2 bases and the J segment 4 bases; nucleotides outside the gene matches: 13. Germline CDR1 LGHNT, CDR2 FRNRAP. The CDR3 is made up of 17 amino acids. CDR3 nucleotides: TGTGCTAGTGGTTTGTTGACCGGGACAGTTTTAATCTATGGCTACACCTTC. It translates to CASGLLTGTVLIYGYTF. Drawing the rest from reference TRBV12-5 and TRBJ1-2, the complete variable domain is DARVTQTPRHKVTEMGQEVTMRCQPILGHNTVFWYRQTMMQGLELLAYFRNRAPLDDSGMPKDRFSAEMPDATLATLKIQPSEPRDSAVYFCASGLLTGTVLIYGYTFGSGTRLTVV.

The chain couples TRBV5-1 to TRBJ2-7; 7 nucleotides line up with TRBD1. The junction had 6 bases not matched to a gene; V was cut back by 0 bases and J by 3 bases. The CDR3 length is 15 residues. The germline gives CDR1 SGHRS, CDR2 YFSETQ. The CDR3, as DNA: TGCGCCAGCAGCTTGGTAGAGGGGGCGAACTACGAGCAGTACTTC. It specifies CASSLVEGANYEQYF.

The rearrangement links TRBV5-4 to TRBJ1-6; D is possibly TRBD1 (5 bases). The CDR3 runs 14 residues. The germline V and J ends were trimmed by 0 bases and 8 bases, with 9 bases remaining between them. CDR1 and CDR2 (germline): SGHNT, YYREEE (reference sequence). CDR3 amino acids: CASSLGTSYSPLHF. In DNA, the CDR3 is TGTGCCAGCAGCTTGGGGACATCTTATTCACCCCTCCACTTT.

The chain couples TRBV11-1 to TRBJ2-1; D is perhaps TRBD1 (6 bases). Looked up from germline, CDR1 is SGHAT and CDR2 is FQDESV (reference sequence). Trimming took off 1 base at V and 10 bases at J, with 11 bases between the two ends. The CDR3 covers 13 residues. The CDR3 loop is CASSLEMGTEQFF. CDR3 nucleotides: TGTGCCAGCAGCTTAGAGATGGGGACAGAGCAGTTCTTC.

The chain carries TRBV2 and TRBJ2-5; D may be TRBD2 (6 bases). Trimming left V 2 bases short and J 3 bases short, with 7 bases between. This CDR3 has 13 residues. Germline V gene lookup returns CDR1 SNHLY and CDR2 FYNNEI. Here the CDR3 reads CASSEWGEETQYF. CDR3 DNA sequence: TGTGCCAGCAGTGAATGGGGGGAAGAGACCCAGTACTTC.

The chain uses TRBV9 and TRBJ1-5; D may be TRBD1 (5 bases). The germline V gene has CDR1 SGDLS and CDR2 YYNGEE. Trimming removed 4 bases at V and 5 bases at J, with 16 bases between. The CDR3 loop spans 15 amino acids. The CDR3 DNA is TGTGCCAGCAGCCCTGGGGGGGATTGGGATCAGCCCCAGCATTTT. It translates to CASSPGGDWDQPQHF.

The chain joins TRBV6-1 to TRBJ2-7, with D maybe TRBD2 (5 bases). CDR3 length equals 15 residues. CDR1 and CDR2 (germline): MNHNS, SASEGT. V was shortened by 1 base and J by 0 bases, with 10 bases between the two germline ends. The CDR3 region has the DNA TGTGCCAGCAGTGAAGGGGGTGGGAGCTCCTACGAGCAGTACTTC. Its protein is CASSEGGGSSYEQYF.

The chain carries TRBV28 and TRBJ1-2; D gene uncertain. The CDR3 length is 13 residues. The ends were cut back, 4 bases at V and 1 base at J, with 7 bases in the middle. Germline CDR1 and CDR2: MDHEN and SYDVKM. The DNA of the CDR3 is TGTGCCAGCAGTTCCCAGATTAACTATGGCTACACCTTC. Translating gives CASSSQINYGYTF.

The V call is TRBV7-2, the J call TRBJ1-1, with unresolved D. There are 16 residues in the CDR3. Trimming took 5 bases from V and 1 from J, leaving 17 bases between them. From germline, CDR1 is SGHTA and CDR2 FQGNSA. CDR3 DNA: TGTGCCAGCAGCCCGACGCGGGGAGGGAGGAACACTGAAGCTTTCTTT. It is translated as CASSPTRGGRNTEAFF. The full variable domain, its missing parts supplied by reference TRBV7-2 and TRBJ1-1, is GAGVSQSPSNKVTEKGKDVELRCDPISGHTALYWYRQSLGQGLEFLIYFQGNSAPDKSGLPSDRFSAERTGGSVSTLTIQRTQQEDSAVYLCASSPTRGGRNTEAFFGQGTRLTVV.

V is TRBV11-2 and J is TRBJ1-4; TRBD1 matches at 10 bases. V trimming: 3 bases; J trimming: 7 bases; junction bases outside the gene matches: 5. From germline, CDR1 is SGHAT and CDR2 FQNNGV. The CDR3 extends over 15 amino acids. The CDR3 coding sequence is TGTGCCAGCAGCTTGCGACAGGGGGCAAGTGAAAAACTGTTTTTT. It is translated as CASSLRQGASEKLFF.

V gene TRBV27 combines with J gene TRBJ2-3, with 7 bases fitting TRBD2. CDR1 MNHEY and CDR2 SMNVEV come from the germline V gene (reference sequence). V was clipped by 1 base and J by 5 bases; unmatched bases: 12. There are 17 residues in the CDR3. The CDR3 bases are TGTGCCAGCAGTTTATGGTTCGGGGGAGGGCTCGGAGATACGCAGTATTTT. This translates into CASSLWFGGGLGDTQYF.

The genes are TRBV6-1 and TRBJ2-1; TRBD2 is a possible D gene (6 bases). This CDR3 has 13 amino acids. Germline CDR1 and CDR2: MNHNS and SASEGT. Between the trimmed V and J ends, which lost 5 bases and 8 bases, there was a span of 13 bases. CDR3 residues: CASSLNRRDEQFF. The CDR3 nucleotides are TGTGCCAGCAGTCTCAATCGGAGGGATGAGCAGTTCTTC.

The CDR3 here is CASSFLRGETQYF. The DNA of the CDR3 is TGTGCCAGCAGTTTCCTACGGGGGGAGACCCAGTACTTC. V gene TRBV27 combines with J gene TRBJ2-5; a weak D match, TRBD2 (6 bases). The V end lost 3 bases, the J end lost 5 bases, and 10 bases lay between the germline ends. The CDR3 is made up of 13 amino acids. Germline CDR1 reads MNHEY; CDR2 reads SMNVEV (reference sequence).

The chain links TRBV5-1 to TRBJ1-1; tentative D call: TRBD1 (5 bases). The length of the CDR3 is 15 residues. Trimming removed 0 bases at V and 5 bases at J, with 14 bases between. Germline V gene lookup returns CDR1 SGHRS and CDR2 YFSETQ. CDR3 loop: CASSLAGGGGTEAFF. CDR3 nucleotide sequence: TGCGCCAGCAGCTTGGCCGGGGGGGGAGGGACTGAAGCTTTCTTT.

The rearrangement links TRBV5-5 to TRBJ1-1; 10 bases match TRBD1. Germline V CDR1 and CDR2: SGHKS, YYEKEE (reference sequence). CDR3 length: 14 residues. After removal of 2 bases from V and 4 bases from J, the junction contained 2 bases not matched to a gene. For the CDR3, the DNA is TGTGCCAGCAGCTTCTGGACAGGGGGCACTGAAGCTTTCTTT. Protein: CASSFWTGGTEAFF.

J is TRBJ2-3 and V is TRBV11-2; perhaps TRBD2 as D (5 bases). This CDR3 is built from 14 residues. Germline assignment: CDR1 SGHAT and CDR2 FQNNGV. Trimming took 5 bases from V and 1 from J, leaving 10 bases between them. CDR3 residues: CASSPGIGTDTQYF. CDR3 sequence (DNA): TGTGCCAGCAGCCCCGGGATAGGCACAGATACGCAGTATTTT.

The genes are TRBV6-5 and TRBJ1-5; TRBD1 agrees at 9 bases. Germline V lookup: CDR1 MNHEY, CDR2 SVGAGI. Losses at the gene ends were 5 bases for V and 4 bases for J; bases not matched to a gene: 6. The CDR3 is 15 amino acids. CDR3 DNA: TGTGCCAGCAGTCCCGGGACAGGGATGAATCAGCCCCAGCATTTT. It codes for CASSPGTGMNQPQHF.

The rearrangement links TRBV11-2 to TRBJ1-5; unclear D gene. CDR3 length: 16 amino acids. Germline CDR1 reads SGHAT; CDR2 reads FQNNGV. The V end lost 5 bases, the J end lost 2 bases, and 16 bases lay between the germline ends. This chain's CDR3 is CASSQTSGSGNQPQHF. For the CDR3, the DNA is TGTGCCAGCAGCCAGACGTCGGGTTCGGGCAATCAGCCCCAGCATTTT.